A single sample gave rise to the 8 T cell receptor beta chains below, sequenced in a study of T cells in Graves' hyperthyroidism and ophthalmopathy. The CDR3 regions of TCR beta were amplified from RNA transcripts. With the HTBI primer set, the TCR CDR3 went through a first round of RT-PCR. TCRdb re-analysed the multiplex PCR reads in MiXCR, keeping a single row per CDR3 protein. Of 380,000 or so distinct CDR3 sequences listed, over 15% are singletons. The specimen was blood. These receptors were obtained from a woman between 18 and 29 years old with Graves' hyperthyroidism.

This clonotype was counted many times. The chain has TRBV28 and TRBJ1-2; 7 bases are shared with TRBD1. V shed 1 base, J shed 7 bases, and the junction held 6 bases outside the gene matches. Germline assignment: CDR1 MDHEN and CDR2 SYDVKM. The CDR3 has 14 residues. CDR3 protein: CASSLSTGYSGYTF. In nucleotides, the CDR3 is TGTGCCAGCAGTTTATCGACAGGGTATAGTGGCTACACCTTC.

This clonotype appeared many times. CDR3 region: CASARGDSGNTIYF. In nucleotides, the CDR3 is TGTGCCAGTGCACGAGGTGACTCTGGAAACACCATATATTTT. The gene calls are TRBV19 and TRBJ1-3; D not resolved. CDR1 and CDR2 (germline): LNHDA, SQIVND (reference sequence). This CDR3 region has 14 residues. Trimming left V 8 bases short and J 0 bases short, with 11 bases between. Full variable domain (rest looked up from reference TRBV19 and TRBJ1-3): DGGITQSPKYLFRKEGQNVTLSCEQNLNHDAMYWYRQDPGQGLRLIYYSQIVNDFQKGDIAEGYSVSREKKESFPLTVTSAQKNPTAFYLCASARGDSGNTIYFGEGSWLTVV.

V and J are TRBV12-3 or TRBV12-4 and TRBJ1-1; no firm D call. The CDR3 contains 12 residues. V was cut by 3 bases and J by 8 bases, with 10 bases left in between. The DNA of the CDR3 is TGTGCCAGCAGTTTTACGTCCCGCGAAGCTTTCTTT. It translates to CASSFTSREAFF.

This clonotype showed up many times. The chain uses TRBV28 and TRBJ2-7; D not resolved. Germline V gene lookup returns CDR1 MDHEN and CDR2 SYDVKM. CDR3 size: 11 residues. The V end was cut by 5 bases, the J end by 3 bases, with 5 bases between. The CDR3, as DNA: TGTGCCAGCAGTACTTTCTACGAGCAGTACTTC. Translation gives CASSTFYEQYF.

The count of this clonotype is one. The J gene is TRBJ1-2, the V gene TRBV29-1; D is perhaps TRBD1 (5 bases). Trimming took off 3 bases at V and 6 bases at J, with 14 bases between the two ends. Germline CDR1 is SQVTM and CDR2 is ANQGSEA. The length of the CDR3 is 13 residues. The CDR3 nucleotides are TGCAGCGTTGAGCGGGACCTTGTGGATGGCTACACCTTC. Protein product: CSVERDLVDGYTF.

In its sample, this clonotype was seen many times. This sequence joins TRBV6-1 and TRBJ1-6; no reliable D call. The V gene lost 5 bases and the J gene lost 9 bases, with 14 bases spanning the gap. The germline CDR1 and CDR2 sequences are MNHNS and SASEGT. This CDR3 has 14 amino acids. The CDR3 spells CASSRTGLSSPLHF. The CDR3 DNA sequence: TGTGCCAGCAGTAGGACTGGCCTCAGTTCACCCCTCCACTTT.

Many counts were recorded for this clonotype. V gene TRBV10-3 combines with J gene TRBJ1-2; 7 nucleotides align to TRBD1. With 10 bases clipped from V and 5 bases from J, the junction kept 16 bases outside the gene matches. CDR3 length: 15 residues. Germline CDR1 reads ENHRY; CDR2 reads SYGVKD. CDR3 nucleotide sequence: TGTGCCAGCAGAGAGTCAACCGGGACAGAGTATGGCTACACCTTC. Translation: CASRESTGTEYGYTF.

This clonotype was picked up many times. This chain links TRBV7-8 with TRBJ1-5; 7 bases fit TRBD1. The ends lost 8 bases at V and 1 base at J; junction bases unmatched: 14. Germline V CDR1 and CDR2: SGHVS, FQNEAQ. The CDR3 totals 17 residues. The CDR3 loop is CASSARKQGKSNQPQHF. DNA for the CDR3: TGTGCCAGCTCCGCGCGAAAACAGGGGAAAAGCAATCAGCCCCAGCATTTT. Filled out from reference TRBV7-8 and TRBJ1-5, the complete variable domain reads GAGVSQSPRYKVAKRGQDVALRCDPISGHVSLFWYQQALGQGPEFLTYFQNEAQLDKSGLPSDRFFAERPEGSVSTLKIQRTQQEDSAVYLCASSARKQGKSNQPQHFGDGTRLSIL.